The sample holds a few counts of the clone carrying this T cell receptor (beta chain). Antigen: not known. The TCR alpha and TCR beta cDNA libraries, bearing sample barcodes and UMIs, were generated by 5'RACE using constant-segment primers. TCRdb itself ran the 5' RACE reads through MiXCR, one entry per CDR3 protein. The repertoire holds about 500,000 distinct CDR3 sequences, about a fifth seen once, with approximately 12% in the top ten. The sample is drawn from a study of T-cell memory formation after mild COVID-19. Turning to the study itself: Largely donor-specific sequence clusters came from two donors.

CDR3 length: 15 amino acids. V lost 5 bases and J 9 bases, leaving 20 bases between the germline ends. The germline gives CDR1 SGHTA, CDR2 FQGTGA. Study outcomes and limitations: There was no confirmation that second-wave clones peaking on day 37 were SARS-CoV-2 specific. Some SARS-CoV-2-responding clones were already detected in memory before infection.

This chain connects TRBV7-3 to TRBJ2-1; D is possibly TRBD2 (5 bases). Sequencing was carried out using PBMCs or a T cell subset sorted from them (not recorded which). This receptor was identified in an adult woman who had mild COVID-19 (a few samples of this study predate the infection). Cell type and time point are not known. The CDR3 reads CASSLDFPAGGEQFF. The CDR3 DNA reads as TGTGCCAGCAGCCTGGACTTCCCGGCCGGAGGTGAGCAGTTCTTC.